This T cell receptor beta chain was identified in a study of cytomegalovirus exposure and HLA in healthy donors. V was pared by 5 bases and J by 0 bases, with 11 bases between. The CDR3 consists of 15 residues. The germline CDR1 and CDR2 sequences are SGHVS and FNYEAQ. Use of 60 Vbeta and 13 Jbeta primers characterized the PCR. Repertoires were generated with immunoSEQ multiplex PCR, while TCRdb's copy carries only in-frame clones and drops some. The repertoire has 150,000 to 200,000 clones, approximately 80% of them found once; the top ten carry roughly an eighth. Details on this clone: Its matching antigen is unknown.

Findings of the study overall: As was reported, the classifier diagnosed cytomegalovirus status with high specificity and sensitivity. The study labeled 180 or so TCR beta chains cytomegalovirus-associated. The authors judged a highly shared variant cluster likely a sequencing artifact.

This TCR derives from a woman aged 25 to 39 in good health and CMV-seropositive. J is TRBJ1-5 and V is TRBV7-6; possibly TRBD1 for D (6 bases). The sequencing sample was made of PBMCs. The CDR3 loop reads CASSPGHYSNQPQHF. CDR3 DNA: TGTGCCAGCAGCCCGGGACACTATAGCAATCAGCCCCAGCATTTT. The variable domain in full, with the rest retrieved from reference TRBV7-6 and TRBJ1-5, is GAGVSQSPRYKVTKRGQDVALRCDPISGHVSLYWYRQALGQGPEFLTYFNYEAQQDKSGLPNDRFSAERPEGSISTLTIQRTEQRDSAMYRCASSPGHYSNQPQHFGDGTRLSIL.